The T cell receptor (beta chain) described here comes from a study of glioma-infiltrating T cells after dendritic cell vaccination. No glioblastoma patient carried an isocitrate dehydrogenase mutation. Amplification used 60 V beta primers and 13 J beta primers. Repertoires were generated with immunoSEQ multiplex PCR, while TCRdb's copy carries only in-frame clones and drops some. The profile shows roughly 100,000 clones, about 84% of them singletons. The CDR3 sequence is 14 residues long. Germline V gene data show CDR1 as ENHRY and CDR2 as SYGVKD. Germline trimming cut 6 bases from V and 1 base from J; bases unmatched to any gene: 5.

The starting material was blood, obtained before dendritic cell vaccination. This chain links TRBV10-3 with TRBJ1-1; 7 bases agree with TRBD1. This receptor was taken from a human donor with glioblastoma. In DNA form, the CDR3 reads TGTGCCATCAGCGAACACAGGGGGAACACTGAAGCTTTCTTT. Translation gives CAISEHRGNTEAFF.